Listed below are T cell receptor beta chains from one sample, sequenced in a study of CD4 T cells in relation to SARS-CoV-2 and coronaviruses. Sequencing used immunoSEQ multiplex PCR; TCRdb keeps in-frame clones, though not all of them. The table includes about 54,000 clones, around 92% detected once. The sequencing sample was made of naive CD4+ T cells from PBMCs. The receptors shown here come from an adult with COVID-19. CDR3s include the opening cysteine and the closing phenylalanine or tryptophan. A D gene is named only where the DNA matches it firmly. The size entry is marked missing in some rows and otherwise reads once, few, many or a size class.

clone_size | cdr3_length | j_call | d_call | v_call | cdr3_aa | cdr3_nt
- | 16 | TRBJ2-3 | TRBD2 | TRBV5-4 | CASSAPSGSLTDTQYF | TGTGCCAGCAGCGCGCCCAGCGGGAGTTTAACAGATACGCAGTATTTT
- | 13 | TRBJ1-1 | - | TRBV7-8 | CASSPRVFTEAFF | TGTGCCAGCAGTCCTAGGGTCTTCACTGAAGCTTTCTTT
- | 16 | TRBJ2-6 | - | TRBV6-6 | CASFPGVSSGANVLTF | TGTGCCAGCTTTCCAGGGGTATCTTCCGGGGCCAACGTCCTGACTTTC
- | 13 | TRBJ1-4 | - | TRBV29-1 | CSVPRDNWEKLFF | TGCAGCGTTCCACGGGACAATTGGGAAAAACTGTTTTTT
- | 16 | TRBJ2-5 | TRBD2 | TRBV19 | CASSIVASGTQETQYF | TGTGCCAGTAGTATTGTGGCTAGCGGGACCCAAGAGACCCAGTACTTC
- | 11 | TRBJ2-5 | - | TRBV30 | CAWLVRETQYF | TGTGCCTGGCTCGTACGAGAGACCCAGTACTTC
- | 15 | TRBJ2-3 | - | TRBV14 | CASSQEAVRSDTQYF | TGTGCCAGCAGCCAAGAGGCGGTGAGATCCGATACGCAGTATTTT
- | 14 | TRBJ1-6 | - | TRBV28 | CASSRPPQGSPLHF | TGTGCCAGCAGTCGGCCGCCCCAGGGTTCACCCCTCCACTTT
- | 14 | TRBJ1-1 | - | TRBV3-1/TRBV3-2 | CASSQDGGDTEAFF | TGTGCCAGCAGCCAAGATGGGGGAGACACTGAAGCTTTCTTT
- | 16 | TRBJ2-7 | TRBD1 | TRBV28 | CASSLGGTGSSYEQYF | TGTGCCAGCAGTTTAGGGGGGACAGGGAGCTCCTACGAGCAGTACTTC
- | 16 | TRBJ2-3 | TRBD2 | TRBV6-2/TRBV6-3 | CASSYGLAGPTDTQYF | TGTGCCAGCAGTTACGGACTAGCGGGACCGACAGATACGCAGTATTTT
- | 15 | TRBJ1-1 | TRBD1 | TRBV18 | CASSPGQIMNTEAFF | TGTGCCAGCTCACCGGGACAGATCATGAACACTGAAGCTTTCTTT
- | 14 | TRBJ1-5 | - | TRBV28 | CASSFERNNQPQHF | TGTGCCAGCAGTTTTGAACGGAATAATCAGCCCCAGCATTTT
- | 15 | TRBJ1-1 | TRBD1 | TRBV18 | CASSPKDRARSEAFF | TGTGCCAGCTCGCCTAAGGACAGGGCAAGGTCTGAAGCTTTCTTT
few | 17 | TRBJ1-5 | TRBD1 | TRBV5-1 | CASSLMPGQGAGQPQHF | TGCGCCAGCAGCTTAATGCCGGGACAGGGGGCCGGTCAGCCCCAGCATTTT